This T cell receptor beta chain derives from a study of T cells in Graves' hyperthyroidism and ophthalmopathy. CDR3 length equals 17 residues. Per germline, CDR1 MNHEY and CDR2 SMNVEV (reference sequence). The V end lost 2 bases, the J end lost 3 bases, and 19 bases lay between the germline ends. A few counts support this clonotype. Thyroid ultrasound and orbital computed tomography, with clinical symptoms and serum thyroxine and TRAb, informed diagnoses. TCR beta CDR3 regions were amplified from RNA. The HTBI primer set served for first-round RT-PCR of the TCR CDR3. A single record per CDR3 protein comes from TCRdb applying MiXCR to the multiplex PCR reads. The table lists 500,000 to 550,000 distinct CDR3 sequences, just under 20% of them singletons.

The source of this sequence is a man aged 40-55 years with Graves' ophthalmopathy. The chain employs TRBV27 and TRBJ2-5, with a tentative D call TRBD1 (6 bases). The sample comprised blood. CDR3 residues: CASSLESPTGREETQYF. The CDR3 region has the DNA TGTGCCAGCAGTTTAGAGTCCCCGACAGGACGAGAAGAGACCCAGTACTTC.